The 22 T cell receptor beta chains given below trace back to one sample, sequenced in a study of shared clonotypes between healthy human individuals. Only in-frame clones appear in the TCRdb table, and some are missing; sequencing was by immunoSEQ multiplex PCR. The sample carries roughly 300,000 clones, roughly 80% recorded once. Sample: memory CD4+ T cells sorted from blood. Subset reported: CD45RA-negative fraction. The receptors were gathered from a man under 40 in good health.

This clone was observed many times. The V gene is TRBV9, the J gene TRBJ2-1; 9 positions match TRBD1. The germline gives CDR1 SGDLS, CDR2 YYNGEE. The CDR3 is made up of 17 amino acids. Trimming cost V 2 bases and J 10 bases; bases outside gene matches: 16. The CDR3 protein is CASSVDSGQGIRVEQFF. The CDR3, as DNA: TGTGCCAGCAGCGTCGACTCCGGACAGGGGATTCGGGTGGAGCAGTTCTTC.

V is TRBV5-4 and J is TRBJ1-6; no clear D gene. This CDR3 is built from 14 residues. Trimming removed 0 bases at V and 7 bases at J, with 8 bases between. The germline gives CDR1 SGHNT, CDR2 YYREEE (reference sequence). The CDR3 is CASSLEQSNSPLHF. The CDR3, as DNA: TGTGCCAGCAGCTTGGAACAGTCAAATTCACCCCTCCACTTT.

The rearrangement uses TRBV10-1 and TRBJ2-7, with a possible D match to TRBD2 (5 bases). Between the trimmed V and J ends, which lost 11 bases and 0 bases, there was a span of 14 bases. The CDR3 is 13 residues long. The germline gives CDR1 WNHNN, CDR2 SYGVQD (reference sequence). CDR3 in amino acids: CAYAGYSSYEQYF. The DNA of the CDR3 is TGCGCCTATGCGGGTTATAGCTCCTACGAGCAGTACTTC.

The V gene is TRBV28, the J gene TRBJ1-1; D is ambiguous. V was pared by 4 bases and J by 0 bases, with 6 bases between. There are 13 residues in the CDR3. Germline V gene lookup returns CDR1 MDHEN and CDR2 SYDVKM. The CDR3 loop is CASSYLMNTEAFF. The CDR3 nucleotides read TGTGCCAGCAGTTATCTGATGAACACTGAAGCTTTCTTT.

The chain couples TRBV19 to TRBJ2-7, with D perhaps given as TRBD1 or TRBD2 (5 bases each). Between the trimmed V and J ends, which lost 7 bases and 0 bases, there was a span of 7 bases. Germline V CDR1 and CDR2: LNHDA, SQIVND (reference sequence). CDR3 length: 12 amino acids. CDR3 DNA: TGTGCCAGTAAGGGGAGCTCCTACGAGCAGTACTTC. Protein sequence: CASKGSSYEQYF.

This clone was seen more than once but under ten times. The genes are TRBV10-2 and TRBJ2-1, with TRBD1 matching 7 bases. Germline V gene sequence: CDR1 WSHSY, CDR2 SAAADI. J was trimmed by 7 bases and V by 4 bases; bases with no gene match: 16. This CDR3 is built from 17 residues. Here the CDR3 reads CASSAGQRGAGGNEQFF. The CDR3 region has the DNA TGCGCCAGCAGTGCGGGACAGCGAGGTGCAGGTGGGAATGAGCAGTTCTTC.

This chain joins TRBV7-8 and TRBJ2-3, with no clear D. Trimming cost V 1 base and J 1 base, with 9 bases left between them. Germline values: CDR1 SGHVS, CDR2 FQNEAQ. This CDR3 contains 15 residues. The CDR3 DNA is TGTGCCAGCAGCTTAGTAGGTTACCGCACAGATACGCAGTATTTT. Protein: CASSLVGYRTDTQYF.

There are many counts of this clone. CDR3 loop: CASRFGGLLRNTEAFF. The CDR3 DNA follows: TGTGCCAGCAGATTCGGTGGGTTGCTCCGGAACACTGAAGCTTTCTTT. The chain is built from TRBV5-8 and TRBJ1-1; unclear D gene. The CDR3 consists of 16 residues. The germline V gene has CDR1 SGHTS and CDR2 YDEGEE. Trimming shortened V by 5 bases and J by 1 base, and 18 bases separated the two germline ends. Drawing the rest from reference TRBV5-8 and TRBJ1-1, the complete variable domain is EAGVTQSPTHLIKTRGQQATLRCSPISGHTSVYWYQQALGLGLQFLLWYDEGEERNRGNFPPRFSGRQFPNYSSELNVNALELEDSALYLCASRFGGLLRNTEAFFGQGTRLTVV.

This clone has a handful of counts. The V call is TRBV25-1, the J call TRBJ2-5; 9 bases map to TRBD1. Trimming removed 4 bases from V and 5 bases from J; junction bases left unmatched: 5. The CDR3 consists of 14 residues. Germline V gives CDR1 MGHDK, CDR2 SYGVNS. The CDR3 here is CASSAGTGFETQYF. The CDR3 bases are TGTGCCAGCAGTGCCGGGACAGGGTTCGAGACCCAGTACTTC. The complete variable domain, with remaining parts taken from reference TRBV25-1 and TRBJ2-5, reads EADIYQTPRYLVIGTGKKITLECSQTMGHDKMYWYQQDPGMELHLIHYSYGVNSTEKGDLSSESTVSRIRTEHFPLTLESARPSHTSQYLCASSAGTGFETQYFGPGTRLLVL.

This clone came up once. The chain recombines TRBV6-1 with TRBJ2-7; D is ambiguous. CDR1 is MNHNS, CDR2 SASEGT, per germline. Trimming left V 6 bases short and J 0 bases short, with 9 bases between. The CDR3 spans 13 residues. Here the CDR3 reads CASSPRASYEQYF. The CDR3 DNA sequence: TGTGCCAGCAGCCCCCGGGCCTCCTACGAGCAGTACTTC.

The sample holds a few counts of this clone. Other DNA sequences in the sample encode the same CDR3. CDR3 nucleotide sequence: TGTGCCAGCAGCCCAGGGGGCAGGGATAGCAATCAGCCCCAGCATTTT. Translating it yields CASSPGGRDSNQPQHF. The chain couples TRBV28 to TRBJ1-5; 8 bases are shared with TRBD1. Germline V CDR1 and CDR2: MDHEN, SYDVKM. This CDR3 contains 16 residues. After removal of 6 bases from V and 0 bases from J, the junction contained 7 bases not matched to a gene.

This clone was observed a single time. The chain uses TRBV5-5 and TRBJ1-1; no reliable D call. Germline V lookup: CDR1 SGHKS, CDR2 YYEKEE (reference sequence). The CDR3 is made up of 15 amino acids. V dropped 5 bases and J dropped 6 bases, with 20 bases sitting between them. The CDR3 reads CASSPRTGFGAEAFF. The CDR3 coding sequence is TGTGCCAGCAGTCCGAGAACGGGGTTTGGCGCTGAAGCTTTCTTT.

This clone was picked up a small number of times. The chain recombines TRBV7-2 with TRBJ2-7; 7 bases match TRBD2. With V trimmed by 0 bases and J by 0 bases, 5 bases remained unmatched. Germline CDR1 and CDR2: SGHTA and FQGNSA. CDR3 size: 16 residues. The CDR3 bases are TGTGCCAGCAGCTTAGCGCTCGGCGGGAGCTCCTACGAGCAGTACTTC. It is translated as CASSLALGGSSYEQYF.

The rearrangement uses TRBV18 and TRBJ1-2; 7 bases map to TRBD1. The CDR3 contains 15 residues. The V and J ends lost 2 bases and 8 bases, in that order; junction bases with no gene match: 11. Germline CDR1 reads KGHSH; CDR2 reads LQKENI. The CDR3 sequence is CASSPSSDRSGGYTF. The CDR3 region has the DNA TGTGCCAGCTCACCATCCTCGGACAGGTCTGGAGGCTACACCTTC.

The chain uses TRBV18 and TRBJ2-5; D is undetermined. The CDR3 extends over 12 amino acids. The V gene lost 2 bases and the J gene lost 5 bases, with 6 bases spanning the gap. From germline, CDR1 is KGHSH and CDR2 LQKENI. In nucleotides, the CDR3 is TGTGCCAGCTCACCATTGCGGGAGACCCAGTACTTC. Its translation is CASSPLRETQYF. The entire variable domain, with the rest obtained from reference TRBV18 and TRBJ2-5, is as follows: NAGVMQNPRHLVRRRGQEARLRCSPMKGHSHVYWYRQLPEEGLKFMVYLQKENIIDESGMPKERFSAEFPKEGPSILRIQQVVRGDSAAYFCASSPLRETQYFGPGTRLLVL.

The J gene is TRBJ2-2, the V gene TRBV5-6; D is possibly TRBD2 (6 bases). The length of the CDR3 is 17 residues. The V and J ends lost 4 bases and 7 bases respectively, with 23 bases between them. CDR1 and CDR2 from the germline V gene are SGHDT and YYEEEE. The CDR3 sequence: CASSKVRGTGVHGELFF. CDR3 DNA sequence: TGTGCCAGCAGCAAAGTGAGGGGTACGGGGGTTCACGGGGAGCTGTTTTTT.

The chain is built from TRBV19 and TRBJ1-3, with D hard to call. The CDR3 totals 15 residues. CDR1 is LNHDA and CDR2 is SQIVND in the germline V gene (reference sequence). V lost 2 bases and J lost 2, with 10 bases in between. CDR3 in DNA: TGTGCCAGTAGTATATACGCCGGAGCTGGAAACACCATATATTTT. This translates into CASSIYAGAGNTIYF.

This chain uses TRBV2 with TRBJ1-1; no reliable D call. Germline V gene lookup returns CDR1 SNHLY and CDR2 FYNNEI. Deletions cut 2 bases from V and 1 base from J, with 8 bases between. This CDR3 has 14 amino acids. CDR3 region: CASSEFNTNTEAFF. CDR3 nucleotide sequence: TGTGCCAGCAGTGAATTCAATACGAACACTGAAGCTTTCTTT.

This chain links TRBV7-9 with TRBJ1-3; D not certain. Germline V CDR1 and CDR2: SEHNR, FQNEAQ (reference sequence). The CDR3 extends over 14 amino acids. The V and J ends lost 4 bases and 4 bases respectively, with 11 bases between them. This CDR3 is CASSSLYQGNTIYF. The CDR3 region has the DNA TGTGCCAGCAGCTCCTTATATCAGGGAAACACCATATATTTT.

This chain uses TRBV5-6 with TRBJ2-3, with TRBD2 identical over 7 bases. The CDR3 consists of 18 residues. The V segment lost 4 bases and the J segment 0 bases; nucleotides outside the gene matches: 14. Germline V gives CDR1 SGHDT, CDR2 YYEEEE. The CDR3 here is CASSDQPGGPGSTDTQYF. For the CDR3, the DNA is TGTGCCAGCAGCGACCAGCCGGGAGGACCAGGAAGCACAGATACGCAGTATTTT.

This rearrangement joins TRBV19 to TRBJ2-1, with no clear D. The CDR3 consists of 11 residues. Per the germline V gene, CDR1 is LNHDA and CDR2 is SQIVND (reference sequence). V lost 4 bases and J lost 13, with 11 bases in between. The CDR3 region is CASSNRLEQFF. DNA for the CDR3: TGTGCCAGTAGTAACCGATTGGAACAGTTCTTC.

A few counts support this clone. The germline gene is not matched at one end of the junction; a read error may be the cause. The chain couples TRBV28 to TRBJ2-3, with D unclear. CDR1 and CDR2 (germline): MDHEN, SYDVKM. The CDR3 consists of 12 residues. The CDR3 DNA reads TGTGCCAGCAGCTTAAGGGAATTCGGGTTTTCGTTT. Its translation is CASSLREFGFSF. Full variable domain (missing parts from reference TRBV28 and TRBJ2-3): DVKVTQSSRYLVKRTGEKVFLECVQDMDHENMFWYRQDPGLGLRLIYFSYDVKMKEKGDIPEGYSVSREKKERFSLILESASTNQTSMYLCASSLREFGFSFGPGTRLTVL.